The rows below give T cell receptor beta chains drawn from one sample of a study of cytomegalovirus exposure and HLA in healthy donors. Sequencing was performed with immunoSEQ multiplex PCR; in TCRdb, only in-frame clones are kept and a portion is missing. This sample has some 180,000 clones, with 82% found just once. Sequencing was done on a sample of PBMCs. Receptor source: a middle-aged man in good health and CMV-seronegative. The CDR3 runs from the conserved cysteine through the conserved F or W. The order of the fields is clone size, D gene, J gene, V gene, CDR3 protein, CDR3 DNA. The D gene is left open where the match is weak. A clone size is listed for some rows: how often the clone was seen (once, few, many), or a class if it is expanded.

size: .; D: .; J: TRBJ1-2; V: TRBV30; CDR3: CAWSPEGVRRGYGYTF; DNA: TGTGCCTGGAGTCCCGAGGGAGTCCGCAGGGGCTATGGCTACACCTTC
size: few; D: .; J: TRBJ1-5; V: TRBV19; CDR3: CASSPSGTRGNQPQHF; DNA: TGTGCCAGTAGTCCCTCCGGGACACGAGGTAATCAGCCCCAGCATTTT
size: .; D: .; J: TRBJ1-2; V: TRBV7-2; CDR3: CASSSDSQYGYTF; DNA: TGTGCCAGCAGCTCTGACAGCCAGTATGGCTACACCTTC
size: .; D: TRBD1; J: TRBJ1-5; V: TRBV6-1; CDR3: CASSEQWGAGGGQPQHF; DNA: TGTGCCAGCAGTGAACAATGGGGGGCAGGGGGCGGTCAGCCCCAGCATTTT
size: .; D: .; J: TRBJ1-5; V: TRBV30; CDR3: CAWGGSLGNQPQHF; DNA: TGTGCCTGGGGGGGGTCTTTGGGCAATCAGCCCCAGCATTTT
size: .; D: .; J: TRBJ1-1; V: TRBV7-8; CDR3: CASSLEMGGITEAFF; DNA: TGTGCCAGCAGCTTAGAAATGGGAGGGATCACTGAAGCTTTCTTT
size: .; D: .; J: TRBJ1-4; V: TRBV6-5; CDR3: CASSQTSRWEKLFF; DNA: TGTGCCAGCAGTCAGACATCACGCTGGGAAAAACTGTTTTTT
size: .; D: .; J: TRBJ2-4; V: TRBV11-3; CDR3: CASSSRDLAKNIQYF; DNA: TGTGCCAGCAGCTCTAGAGATTTAGCCAAAAACATTCAGTACTTC
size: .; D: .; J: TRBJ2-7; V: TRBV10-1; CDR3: CASNELRHSSYEQYF; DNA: TGCGCCAGCAACGAGCTGAGACACAGCTCCTACGAGCAGTACTTC
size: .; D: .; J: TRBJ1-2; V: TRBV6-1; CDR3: CASSEQGNYGYTF; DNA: TGTGCCAGCAGTGAGCAGGGCAACTATGGCTACACCTTC
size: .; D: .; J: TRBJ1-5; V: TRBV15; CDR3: CATEKQATGQPQHF; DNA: TGTGCCACCGAAAAACAGGCGACTGGTCAGCCCCAGCATTTT
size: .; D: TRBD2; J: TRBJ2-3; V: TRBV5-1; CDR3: CASSLVAGAEDTQYF; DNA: TGCGCCAGCAGCTTGGTAGCGGGGGCAGAAGATACGCAGTATTTT
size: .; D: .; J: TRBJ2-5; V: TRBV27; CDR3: CASRPGRVETQYF; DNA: TGTGCCAGCAGACCCGGTCGGGTGGAGACCCAGTACTTC
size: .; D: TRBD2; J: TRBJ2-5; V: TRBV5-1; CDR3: CASSLSSGGGETQYF; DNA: TGCGCCAGCAGCTTGTCAAGCGGGGGAGGAGAGACCCAGTACTTC
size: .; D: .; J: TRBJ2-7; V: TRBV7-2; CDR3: CASSLSGVEQYF; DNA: TGTGCCAGCAGCTTGTCGGGGGTCGAGCAGTACTTC
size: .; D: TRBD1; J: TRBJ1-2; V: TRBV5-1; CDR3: CASSQGDRSYGYTF; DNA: TGCGCCAGCAGCCAAGGGGACAGGTCTTATGGCTACACCTTC
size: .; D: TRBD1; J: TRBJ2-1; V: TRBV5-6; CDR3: CASSRGMTGETYNEQFF; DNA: TGTGCCAGCAGCCGAGGCATGACAGGGGAGACTTACAATGAGCAGTTCTTC
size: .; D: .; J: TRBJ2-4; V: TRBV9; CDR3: CASRNSKNIQYF; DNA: TGTGCCAGCAGAAACTCCAAAAACATTCAGTACTTC
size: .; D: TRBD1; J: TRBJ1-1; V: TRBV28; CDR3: CASGFPGQGANTEAFF; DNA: TGTGCCAGCGGTTTCCCTGGACAGGGAGCCAACACTGAAGCTTTCTTT
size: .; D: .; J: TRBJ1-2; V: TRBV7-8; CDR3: CASSPTQGLYGYTF; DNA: TGTGCCAGCAGCCCAACTCAGGGGCTCTATGGCTACACCTTC
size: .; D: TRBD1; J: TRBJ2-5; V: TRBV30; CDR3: CAWSLGDADRGRQETQYF; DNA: TGTGCCTGGAGCTTGGGAGACGCGGACAGGGGGCGTCAAGAGACCCAGTACTTC
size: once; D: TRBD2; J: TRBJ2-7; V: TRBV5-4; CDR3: CASSLGGGDHEQYF; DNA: TGTGCCAGCAGCTTGGGGGGAGGGGACCACGAGCAGTACTTC
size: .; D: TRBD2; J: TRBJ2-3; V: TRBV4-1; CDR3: CASSQVVGSSGSTDTQYF; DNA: TGCGCCAGCAGCCAAGTCGTGGGGTCTAGCGGGAGCACAGATACGCAGTATTTT
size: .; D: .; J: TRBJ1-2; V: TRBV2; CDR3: CASSEDTYGYTF; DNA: TGTGCCAGCAGTGAAGACACCTATGGCTACACCTTC
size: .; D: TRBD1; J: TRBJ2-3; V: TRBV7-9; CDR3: CASSSGTGSTDTQYF; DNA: TGTGCCAGCAGCTCCGGGACAGGGAGCACAGATACGCAGTATTTT